This T cell receptor beta chain was identified during a study of blood T cell repertoires in COVID-19. The data were produced by immunoSEQ multiplex PCR, yet TCRdb's version contains in-frame clones alone and is incomplete. The sample has 40,000 to 60,000 clones; about four fifths are singletons. In germline, CDR1 is LGHNA, CDR2 YNFKEQ. Trimming removed 0 bases at V and 5 bases at J, with 10 bases between. The CDR3 extends over 14 amino acids. The V and J genes are TRBV4-2 and TRBJ1-1; D unresolved. The specimen was peripheral blood. The clonotype comes from a man between 45 and 60 years old with acute or convalescent COVID-19. The CDR3 loop is CASSQDYSRTEAFF. The CDR3 DNA is TGTGCCAGCAGCCAAGATTACAGTCGGACTGAAGCTTTCTTT.